One T cell receptor beta chain is described in this entry. The V end lost 4 bases, the J end lost 7 bases, and 8 bases lay between the germline ends. The CDR3 has 13 residues. Germline loops: CDR1 MNHEY, CDR2 SMNVEV (reference sequence). Those enrolled in Seattle joined during active infection and were followed longitudinally afterward. This specimen belongs to a study of blood T cell repertoires in COVID-19. Authors' data handling: Estimation of nucleated cell counts was performed using reference gene primer amplification. Assay used: immunoSEQ multiplex PCR; TCRdb lists only in-frame clones, some missing. V and J calls and clone size follow that table, whereas D and trimming were derived from the DNA. Of fewer than 200,000 clones in the sample, approximately 86% were seen once.

The receptor was isolated from a woman at least 80 years old with COVID-19, enrolled during active disease. The chain couples TRBV27 to TRBJ1-6, with D perhaps TRBD1 (5 bases). The sequencing sample was made of peripheral blood. The CDR3 region has the DNA TGTGCCAGCAGTTGGGACTTGAATTCACCCCTCCACTTT. The encoded protein is CASSWDLNSPLHF.